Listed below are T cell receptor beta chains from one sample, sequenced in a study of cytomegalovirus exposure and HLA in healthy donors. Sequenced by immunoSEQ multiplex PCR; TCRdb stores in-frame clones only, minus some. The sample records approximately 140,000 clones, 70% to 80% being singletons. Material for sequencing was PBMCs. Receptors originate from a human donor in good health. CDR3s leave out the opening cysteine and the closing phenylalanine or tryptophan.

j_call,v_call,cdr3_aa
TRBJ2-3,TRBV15,ATSRDLAGRDTQY
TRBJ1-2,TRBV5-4,ASSKGQGEGYT
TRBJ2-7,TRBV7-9,ASSSRSPGTDYEQY
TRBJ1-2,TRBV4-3,ASSPRIRHGYT
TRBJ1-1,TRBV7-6,ASSLGWGGKNTEAF
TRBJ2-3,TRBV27,ARTRLAEGTDTQY
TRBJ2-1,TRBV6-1,ASSDTSTRYVEQF
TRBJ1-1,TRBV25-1,ASSDPRGGDTEAF
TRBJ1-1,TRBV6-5,ASSPEGGNTEAF
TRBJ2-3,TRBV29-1,SVEGDSTDTQY
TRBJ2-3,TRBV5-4,ASSLSADTQY
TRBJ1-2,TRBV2,ASSERNRGNYGYT
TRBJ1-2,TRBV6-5,ATRGVIGGYP
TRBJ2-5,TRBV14,ASSPGQGGTQY
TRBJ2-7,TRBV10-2,ASSDRAGADYEQY
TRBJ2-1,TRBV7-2,ASSLSGGEYNEQF
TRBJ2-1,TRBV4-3,ASSQGTSIHNEQF
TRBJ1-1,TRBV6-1,ASSHSSESTEAF
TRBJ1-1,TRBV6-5,ASRPGGNTEAF
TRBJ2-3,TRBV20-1,SADRGGTQY
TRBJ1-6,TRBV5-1,ASSFGQGSPLH
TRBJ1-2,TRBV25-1,ASSGIPGRQGAYYGYT
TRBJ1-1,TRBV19,ASSIQGSAVVNTEAF
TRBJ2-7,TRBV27,ASTSRGGYEQY
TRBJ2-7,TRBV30,AWTTGQGYEQY
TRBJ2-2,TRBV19,ASSPILAGNLIFTGELF
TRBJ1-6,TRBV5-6,ASSPGTGHTSSYNSPLH
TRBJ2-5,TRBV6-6,ASSYVAGGGEETQY
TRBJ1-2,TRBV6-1,ASKEARGYT
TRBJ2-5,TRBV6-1,ASRGSGGRETQY
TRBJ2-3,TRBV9,ASSSVGGGPADTQY
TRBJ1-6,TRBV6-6,ASSTGTSSTSPY
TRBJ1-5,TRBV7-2,ASSLEGGQGFEPQH
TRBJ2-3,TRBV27,ASSLGGDTQY
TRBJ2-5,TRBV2,ASILNRAGETQY
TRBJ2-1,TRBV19,ASSILAGEQF
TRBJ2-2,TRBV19,ASSITTNTGELF
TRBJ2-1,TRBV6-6,ASSVSLAGAEQF
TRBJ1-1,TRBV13,ASSLPPGQSNTEAF
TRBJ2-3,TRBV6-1,ASSDVGATTDTQY
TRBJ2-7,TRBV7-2,ASSSSSGYYEQY
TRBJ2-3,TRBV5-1,ASSFSGAFTDTQY
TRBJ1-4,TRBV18,ASSQTGNGEKLF
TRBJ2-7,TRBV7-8,ASSRGVNDEQY
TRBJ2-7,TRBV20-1,SAVLYEQY
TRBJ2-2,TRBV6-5,ASSYFANTGELF
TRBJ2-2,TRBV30,AWSAERLGELF
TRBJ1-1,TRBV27,ASSLRGGPNTEAF
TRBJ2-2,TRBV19,ASSIAGTGELF
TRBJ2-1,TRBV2,ASSDGTSGRNEQF
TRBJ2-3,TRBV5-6,ASSLLGGATDTQY
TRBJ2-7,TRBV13,ASSSRLISYEQY
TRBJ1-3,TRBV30,AWGRGDFSGNTIY
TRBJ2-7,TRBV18,ASSPSQPSGNYEQY
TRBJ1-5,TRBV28,ASSTDRTLSNQPQH
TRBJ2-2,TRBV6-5,AARTENTGELF
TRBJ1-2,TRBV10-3,AISETDRGKGYGYT
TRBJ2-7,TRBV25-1,ASSLSTSGYSYEQY
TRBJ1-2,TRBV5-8,ASSLLQGGYGYT
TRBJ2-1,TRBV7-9,ASSFQAGGLEQF